This T cell receptor beta chain was identified in a study of blood T cell repertoires in COVID-19. At the level of the study: Some COVID-19 samples were acute and others convalescent; all came from the United States, Italy and Spain. PBMCs, B-cell-depleted T cells, or T cells were the source of the cDNA or gDNA that made up the material.

Measured with immunoSEQ multiplex PCR; TCRdb has only the in-frame clones, and not every one. Among 97,000 or so clones listed, almost 85% were seen once. Looked up from germline, CDR1 is ENHRY and CDR2 is SYGVKD. There are 18 residues in the CDR3. Germline trimming cut 6 bases from V and 4 bases from J; bases unmatched to any gene: 13. This clonotype originated in a man in his 70s with acute or convalescent COVID-19. This chain links TRBV10-3 with TRBJ2-6; 9 bases are shared with TRBD1. Sequencing used peripheral blood. The CDR3 reads CAIRSSGTGTSGANVLTF. CDR3 nucleotide sequence: TGTGCCATCAGATCCTCCGGGACAGGGACTTCAGGGGCCAACGTCCTGACTTTC.